This T cell receptor (beta chain) is from a study of CD8 T cells in ankylosing spondylitis. Study observations and caveats: Within ankylosing spondylitis blood, a TCR beta motif made up of roughly eight highly homologous variants appeared to be characteristic.

The CDR3 is 13 residues long. V dropped 3 bases and J dropped 4 bases, with 9 bases sitting between them. CDR1 and CDR2 (germline): LGHDT, YNNKEL (reference sequence). It was by quantitative 5'-RACE with molecular barcodes that TCR beta libraries were made. TCRdb reprocessed the 5' RACE reads with MiXCR, giving one entry per CDR3 protein. Counted here are approximately 550,000 distinct CDR3 sequences, more than 9.5% occurring once; the ten biggest clones make up nearly 7%. The sample holds many counts of this clonotype. The antigen remains undetermined. The source is a male donor with ankylosing spondylitis. The rearrangement joins TRBV3-1 to TRBJ1-2; unclear D gene. Source material: blood, either unsorted or a sorted T cell fraction (not recorded which). This CDR3 reads CASSQVDGYGYTF. CDR3 coding DNA: TGTGCCAGCAGCCAGGTGGACGGCTATGGCTACACCTTC.